This T cell receptor beta chain derives from a study of blood T cell repertoires in COVID-19. Sequencing was performed with immunoSEQ multiplex PCR; in TCRdb, only in-frame clones are kept and a portion is missing. The sample includes some 200,000 clones, roughly 84% seen only once; the top ten take around 2.4%. This CDR3 contains 15 residues. The V gene end was trimmed by 0 bases and the J gene end by 5 bases; junction bases not matched to a gene: 3. Germline CDR1 reads SGDLS; CDR2 reads YYNGEE. The rearrangement joins TRBV9 to TRBJ2-2, with TRBD2 identical over 8 bases. The sample was peripheral blood. This clonotype was sampled from a human donor with acute or convalescent COVID-19. The donor label of this sample is uncertain. CDR3 coding DNA: TGTGCCAGCAGCGTAGGGACTAGCTCAACCGGGGAGCTGTTTTTT. It is translated as CASSVGTSSTGELFF.